A single T cell receptor beta chain is shown here with its context. V was pared by 2 bases and J by 8 bases, with 3 bases of the junction left unmatched. CDR1 and CDR2 (germline): SGHRS, YFSETQ. The CDR3 spans 14 residues. The sample comes from a study of blood T cells in healthy people across ages. A second PCR of about 7 to 12 cycles used a sample-barcoded 5' primer and a J-beta primer mix. Each cDNA was tagged by a template-switch adaptor containing 12 random nucleotides. TCRdb re-derived calls from the 5' RACE reads in MiXCR, one entry per CDR3 protein. The table lists 550,000 to 750,000 distinct CDR3 sequences, about 21% of them singletons.

The sequence was obtained from a man between 65 and 85 years old in good health. The sample taken for sequencing was blood. The rearrangement joins TRBV5-1 to TRBJ2-1, with 11 bases matching TRBD2. The CDR3, as DNA: TGCGCCAGCAGCTTTAGCGGGAGGGAAGATGAGCAGTTCTTC. Translation gives CASSFSGREDEQFF.